This passage covers 12 T cell receptor beta chains from one sample sequenced in a study of T-cell reconstitution after alpha-beta-depleted transplantation in children. Unique molecular identifiers featured in how the TCRbeta library was prepared. TCRdb reanalysed the PCR reads using MiXCR and keeps one entry per CDR3 protein. Among approximately 230,000 distinct CDR3 sequences listed, roughly a quarter were seen once. The specimen comprised PBMCs, mostly from graft donor cells, sampled 360 days after TCRalphabeta/CD19-depleted stem cell transplant. The receptor source for this set is a female patient aged 2 to 10 who had a stem cell transplant for congenital amegakaryocytic thrombocytopenia, so the T cells may come from the graft donor.

The V call is TRBV11-2, the J call TRBJ2-7; 13 nucleotides line up with TRBD2. V shed 5 bases and J 3 bases; nucleotides not matched to a gene: 16. The germline V gene encodes CDR1 SGHAT and CDR2 FQNNGV. This CDR3 has 19 amino acids. The CDR3: CASSPLWPGTSGTVYEQYF. The CDR3, as DNA: TGTGCCAGCAGCCCCTTATGGCCCGGGACTAGCGGGACTGTCTACGAGCAGTACTTC.

Details on this clonotype: The junction departs from germline at one end; a sequencing error may be responsible. This chain connects TRBV12-3 or TRBV12-4 to TRBJ2-7; 9 bases are a match to TRBD2. CDR3 size: 19 residues. The CDR3 region is CTSSTQKGAGGARSYEQYF. DNA for the CDR3: TGTACCAGCAGCACCCAGAAGGGGGCGGGGGGGGCCCGGTCCTACGAGCAGTACTTC.

This clonotype was detected ten times or more. V and J are TRBV7-9 and TRBJ1-1; no firm D call. With 5 bases removed from V and 3 bases from J, the gap between germline ends came to 10 bases. The CDR3 extends over 13 amino acids. Germline assignment: CDR1 SEHNR and CDR2 FQNEAQ (reference sequence). Here the CDR3 DNA reads TGTGCCAGCAGCCCCTTTAAGGACACTGAAGCTTTCTTT. Translation gives CASSPFKDTEAFF. The complete variable domain, with remaining parts taken from reference TRBV7-9 and TRBJ1-1, reads DTGVSQNPRHKITKRGQNVTFRCDPISEHNRLYWYRQTLGQGPEFLTYFQNEAQLEKSRLLSDRFSAERPKGSFSTLEIQRTEQGDSAMYLCASSPFKDTEAFFGQGTRLTVV.

This clonotype occurred a few times. The genes are TRBV7-8 and TRBJ1-1, with 8 positions matching TRBD1. Germline V gene data show CDR1 as SGHVS and CDR2 as FQNEAQ. V gave up 5 bases and J gave up 4 bases; unmatched junction bases: 3. This CDR3 region has 13 residues. CDR3 DNA sequence: TGTGCCAGCAGCACTACAGGGGGCACTGAAGCTTTCTTT. It codes for CASSTTGGTEAFF.

The sample holds a few counts of this clonotype. This chain connects TRBV7-3 to TRBJ1-3; no firm D call. The CDR3 runs 13 residues. Germline CDR1 reads SGHTA; CDR2 reads FQGTGA. Between the trimmed V and J ends, which lost 5 bases and 3 bases, there was a span of 8 bases. The CDR3 bases are TGTGCCAGCAGCCAGGACTATGGAAACACCATATATTTT. Translation: CASSQDYGNTIYF.

This clonotype turned up a few times. This chain uses TRBV4-2 with TRBJ2-7, with D uncertain. The CDR3 extends over 15 amino acids. Trimming left V 1 base short and J 7 bases short, with 17 bases between. Germline V gives CDR1 LGHNA, CDR2 YNFKEQ. The CDR3 region is CASSQVGPGLREQYF. The CDR3 DNA reads TGTGCCAGCAGCCAAGTCGGGCCAGGCCTACGGGAGCAGTACTTC.

This CDR3 is CAWSVLPWRRVLSPPYEQYF. In DNA, the CDR3 is TGTGCCTGGAGTGTACTTCCGTGGCGTAGAGTACTATCCCCTCCTTACGAGCAGTACTTC. The chain joins TRBV30 to TRBJ2-7; D ambiguous. Trimming left V 0 bases short and J 4 bases short, with 31 bases between. The CDR3 is 20 residues long. The germline V gene encodes CDR1 GTSNPN and CDR2 SVGIG (reference sequence). Full variable domain (outside the CDR3, taken from reference TRBV30 and TRBJ2-7): SQTIHQWPATLVQPVGSPLSLECTVEGTSNPNLYWYRQAAGRGLQLLFYSVGIGQISSEVPQNLSASRPQDRQFILSSKKLLLSDSGFYLCAWSVLPWRRVLSPPYEQYFGPGTRLTVT.

Only a few counts were recorded for this clonotype. The chain recombines TRBV5-1 with TRBJ1-4; D may be TRBD1 (6 bases). V lost 5 bases and J 3 bases, leaving 11 bases between the germline ends. Germline V CDR1 and CDR2: SGHRS, YFSETQ. The length of the CDR3 is 14 residues. CDR3 residues: CASRRDTSNEKLFF. In nucleotides, the CDR3 is TGCGCCAGCAGAAGGGACACGTCTAATGAAAAACTGTTTTTT.

The rearrangement joins TRBV5-1 to TRBJ1-2, with no clear D. Trimming shortened V by 1 base and J by 8 bases, and 12 bases separated the two germline ends. Germline V CDR1 and CDR2: SGHRS, YFSETQ. The length of the CDR3 is 13 residues. CDR3 DNA sequence: TGCGCCAGCAGCTTGCGAGCGGGCTCGGGCTACACCTTC. This translates into CASSLRAGSGYTF. Variable domain in full (rest from reference TRBV5-1 and TRBJ1-2): KAGVTQTPRYLIKTRGQQVTLSCSPISGHRSVSWYQQTPGQGLQFLFEYFSETQRNKGNFPGRFSGRQFSNSRSEMNVSTLELGDSALYLCASSLRAGSGYTFGSGTRLTVV.

This clonotype was seen at least ten times. The junction shows a germline mismatch at one end, possibly a read error. The rearrangement uses TRBV5-1 and TRBJ2-6, with D possibly matching TRBD2 (6 bases). The germline V gene has CDR1 SGHRS and CDR2 YFSETQ. The length of the CDR3 is 15 residues. The CDR3 DNA reads as TGTGCCAGCAGCTTAGGAGGGACTGGGGCCAACGTCCTGACTTTC. The encoded protein is CASSLGGTGANVLTF.

The CDR3 DNA follows: TGTGCCAGCAGCCACCGACAGGGGGGGAGATTCGGAACTAATGAAAAACTGTTTTTT. It is translated as CASSHRQGGRFGTNEKLFF. The chain links TRBV7-8 to TRBJ1-4; 9 positions match TRBD1. The CDR3 runs to 19 residues. V was pared by 5 bases and J by 1 base, with 14 bases of the junction left unmatched. Germline V gives CDR1 SGHVS, CDR2 FQNEAQ.

This chain connects TRBV12-3 or TRBV12-4 to TRBJ2-7; a possible D gene is TRBD2 (5 bases). Between the trimmed V and J ends, which lost 3 bases and 6 bases, there was a span of 9 bases. This CDR3 comprises 12 residues. CDR3 sequence: CASSFGGGEQYF. DNA of the CDR3: TGTGCCAGCAGTTTTGGAGGAGGCGAGCAGTACTTC.